Listed below are T cell receptor beta chains from one sample, sequenced in a study of cytomegalovirus exposure and HLA in healthy donors. The assay was immunoSEQ multiplex PCR, and TCRdb's table has in-frame clones only and misses some. The sample has 85,000 to 100,000 clones; about four fifths are singletons. The sample comprised PBMCs. Receptors originate from a man aged 30 to 39 in good health and CMV-seronegative. Both conserved end residues are part of each CDR3. D genes are given only for firm matches. Some rows mark clone size as missing; the rest say once, few, many or name a class of expanded clone.

clone_size,v_call,d_call,j_call,cdr3_nt,cdr3_aa
once,TRBV5-4,TRBD1,TRBJ2-1,TGTGCCAGCAGCTCGGGACAGGGCAATGAGCAGTTCTTC,CASSSGQGNEQFF
.,TRBV5-4,.,TRBJ1-6,TGTGCCAGCAGCTTGTTAACAAATTCACCCCTCCACTTT,CASSLLTNSPLHF
.,TRBV29-1,TRBD1,TRBJ1-6,TGCAGCGTCCAATCGGGACAGAATTCACCCCTCCACTTT,CSVQSGQNSPLHF
few,TRBV7-9,.,TRBJ1-6,TGTGCCAGCAGCTTCGAGGGTTCACCCCTCCACTTT,CASSFEGSPLHF
once,TRBV10-1,.,TRBJ2-2,TGCGCCAGCAGACTGGACTTCACCGGGGAGCTGTTTTTT,CASRLDFTGELFF
once,TRBV10-1,TRBD2,TRBJ2-7,TGCGCCAGCAGTAATAGCGGGACTTACGAGCAGTACTTC,CASSNSGTYEQYF
.,TRBV15,TRBD1,TRBJ2-1,TGTGCCACCAGAAACGACTTAAGGACAGGAGAGCAGTTCTTC,CATRNDLRTGEQFF
.,TRBV18,TRBD2,TRBJ2-1,TGTGCCAGCTCACCACGACTAGCGGGAGAGGAGGCGAGTGAGCAGTTCTTC,CASSPRLAGEEASEQFF
.,TRBV29-1,.,TRBJ2-7,TGCAGCGTTACCCCGGGGGACTTC,CSVTPGDF
.,TRBV5-6,TRBD2,TRBJ2-7,TGTGCCAGCAGCCTGGGTACTAGCGGGAGGGCCTACCCAACCTACGAGCAGTACTTC,CASSLGTSGRAYPTYEQYF
.,TRBV15,TRBD1,TRBJ2-1,TGTGCCACCAGCCCTTGGGACAGGCCCTACAATGAGCAGTTCTTC,CATSPWDRPYNEQFF
.,TRBV19,.,TRBJ1-5,TGTGCCAGTAGGGGGACTCTGGAGCCCCAGCATTTT,CASRGTLEPQHF
.,TRBV7-8,.,TRBJ1-1,TGTGCCAGCAGCCTTGTCGGGACAAAAATTCCTGAAGCTTTCTTT,CASSLVGTKIPEAFF
.,TRBV14,TRBD2,TRBJ2-1,TGTGCCAGCAGCCAAGTGCTGGGACTAGCGGGCCACTACAATGAGCAGTTCTTC,CASSQVLGLAGHYNEQFF
few,TRBV28,TRBD1,TRBJ2-7,TGTGCCAGCACCGCGGCCTCGGGACAGGGATACTACGAGCAGTACTTC,CASTAASGQGYYEQYF
.,TRBV2,.,TRBJ2-1,TGTGCCAGCACCCACAGGATCAATGAGCAGTTCTTC,CASTHRINEQFF
.,TRBV6-1,TRBD1,TRBJ1-2,TGTGCCAGCAACGAAGGGGACAGGGGTTTTTCGGGCTACACCTTC,CASNEGDRGFSGYTF
few,TRBV6-6,.,TRBJ2-2,TGTGCCAGCAGTACTAGTTCTACCGGGGAGCTGTTTTTT,CASSTSSTGELFF
.,TRBV7-9,.,TRBJ1-2,TGTGCCAGCAGCTACGGGGGGGTGGCGGACTATGGCTACACCTTC,CASSYGGVADYGYTF
.,TRBV9,.,TRBJ2-1,TGTGCCAGCAGCGACCCCCTGGGGCCGGCCAGAGATGAGCAGTTCTTC,CASSDPLGPARDEQFF
.,TRBV7-9,TRBD1,TRBJ1-1,TGTGCCAGCAGCTTACGGACAGGCTCTGAAGCTTTCTTT,CASSLRTGSEAFF
.,TRBV7-2,TRBD1,TRBJ1-1,TGTGCCAGCAGCCGGACAGGCCCAACCCAAGCTTTCTTT,CASSRTGPTQAFF
.,TRBV2,.,TRBJ1-2,TGTGCCAGCAGCGAATGGGGGGGTGAGAACTATGGCTACACCTTC,CASSEWGGENYGYTF
.,TRBV5-1,TRBD1,TRBJ2-2,TGCGCCAGCAGCATCTCGGCAGGGGGCGCAGGGAACACCGGGGAGCTGTTTTTT,CASSISAGGAGNTGELFF